Listed here are 20 T cell receptor beta chains from one sample, sequenced in a study of human T cells and chemical hapten exposure. Time point noted: patch test 1, 2 weeks after DPC sensitization. Treatment specified: therapeutic diphenylcyclopropenone sensitization with weekly scalp DPC. Each CDR3 protein is one row after TCRdb ran MiXCR on the RACE reads. The data contain more than 100,000 distinct CDR3 sequences, 12% to 15% of them singletons. The sample was whole blood, taken in connection with sensitization to the hapten diphenylcyclopropenone (DPC). The receptors shown here come from a man younger than 30 with alopecia areata. Some clones in this sample may be carry-over from other donors' samples.

The chain uses TRBV3-1 and TRBJ2-5, with D perhaps being TRBD1 or TRBD2 (5 bases each). This CDR3 has 15 residues. V shed 4 bases and J shed 7 bases, with 19 bases lying between them. Germline values: CDR1 LGHDT, CDR2 YNNKEL (reference sequence). In DNA, the CDR3 is TGTGCCAGCAGCCGGATTACGGGACCCTCGGGGACCCAGTACTTC. Protein: CASSRITGPSGTQYF.

This clonotype was seen at least ten times. The chain combines TRBV4-3 with TRBJ1-4; no clear D. CDR1 is LGHNA and CDR2 is YSLEER in the germline V gene. V was clipped by 3 bases and J by 4 bases, with 6 bases between them. There are 13 residues in the CDR3. CDR3 sequence (DNA): TGCGCCAGCAGCCACCGCCGTAATGAAAAACTGTTTTTT. Translation gives CASSHRRNEKLFF.

The gene calls are TRBV12-3 or TRBV12-4 and TRBJ2-6, with D perhaps assigned TRBD1 or TRBD2 (5 bases each). Trimming took 2 bases from V and 0 from J, leaving 8 bases between them. The CDR3 has 16 residues. In nucleotides, the CDR3 is TGTGCCAGCAGTTTATCGGGGCCCTCTGGGGCCAACGTCCTGACTTTC. It specifies CASSLSGPSGANVLTF.

This clonotype was detected only a few times. The chain combines TRBV24-1 with TRBJ2-1, with TRBD1 matching over 7 bases. The CDR3 extends over 15 amino acids. Germline V gene lookup returns CDR1 KGHDR and CDR2 SFDVKD. J gave up 7 bases and V 1 base, and 6 bases lay outside the gene matches. CDR3 DNA sequence: TGTGCCACCAGTGATTTTCGAGGGGGCGGGAATGAGCAGTTCTTC. This sequence encodes CATSDFRGGGNEQFF.

This clonotype was observed a handful of times. J is TRBJ2-1 and V is TRBV29-1, with D tentatively TRBD2 (6 bases). Germline V gene sequence: CDR1 SQVTM, CDR2 ANQGSEA. The CDR3 runs to 14 residues. V was clipped by 7 bases and J by 2 bases, with 15 bases between them. CDR3 residues: CSARTGLPYNEQFF. The CDR3 bases are TGCAGCGCCCGAACGGGACTCCCCTACAATGAGCAGTTCTTC.

This rearrangement joins TRBV4-3 to TRBJ2-1, with 9 bases identical to TRBD2. Germline V gene lookup returns CDR1 LGHNA and CDR2 YSLEER. The CDR3 runs 17 residues. J was trimmed by 10 bases and V by 0 bases; bases with no gene match: 13. The CDR3 DNA reads as TGCGCCAGCAGCCAAGATACTGCTAGCGGGGTCCAGGGGGAGCAGTTCTTC. Its translation: CASSQDTASGVQGEQFF.

J is TRBJ2-2 and V is TRBV4-3; D is possibly TRBD1 (6 bases). Germline-derived CDR1 and CDR2 are LGHNA and YSLEER. Trimming shortened V by 0 bases and J by 6 bases, and 11 bases separated the two germline ends. CDR3 length equals 15 residues. The CDR3 region has the DNA TGCGCCAGCAGCCAAGAACACAGGGCCCCCGGGGAGCTGTTTTTT. Residues: CASSQEHRAPGELFF.

This clonotype was observed many times. The gene calls are TRBV18 and TRBJ2-5; a weak D match, TRBD1 (6 bases). V was cut by 3 bases and J by 4 bases, with 18 bases left in between. Looked up from germline, CDR1 is KGHSH and CDR2 is LQKENI. This CDR3 comprises 16 residues. This CDR3 is CASSPYSTGQSETQYF. CDR3 nucleotide sequence: TGTGCCAGCTCACCGTACTCCACGGGACAATCAGAGACCCAGTACTTC.

This clonotype was seen a handful of times. The chain is built from TRBV27 and TRBJ1-1; 7 bases match TRBD1. Trimming cost V 1 base and J 1 base; bases outside gene matches: 6. The germline CDR1 and CDR2 sequences are MNHEY and SMNVEV (reference sequence). This CDR3 region has 16 residues. The chain's CDR3 is CASSLLRGQGNTEAFF. CDR3 bases: TGTGCCAGCAGTTTATTGAGGGGGCAAGGGAACACTGAAGCTTTCTTT.

The V call is TRBV6-1, the J call TRBJ2-7; TRBD2 might be the D (5 bases). CDR3 length: 16 residues. In germline, CDR1 is MNHNS, CDR2 SASEGT. Deletions cut 2 bases from V and 1 base from J, with 15 bases between. CDR3 amino acids: CASSESRGLTSYEQYF. In DNA, the CDR3 is TGTGCCAGCAGTGAAAGTAGAGGGCTTACGTCCTACGAGCAGTACTTC.

The CDR3 DNA reads TGCAGCGTGGGACAGGGGAATTCACCCCTCCACTTT. It is translated as CSVGQGNSPLHF. The rearrangement joins TRBV29-1 to TRBJ1-6; 10 positions match TRBD1. This CDR3 has 12 residues. Germline CDR1 reads SQVTM; CDR2 reads ANQGSEA. V lost 6 bases to trimming and J lost 7 bases; unmatched junction nucleotides: 0.

The V call is TRBV9, the J call TRBJ2-7; TRBD2 matches 11 bases. The CDR3 loop spans 16 amino acids. Trimming at V came to 0 bases and at J to 2 bases, leaving 4 bases not matched to a gene. The germline CDR1 and CDR2 sequences are SGDLS and YYNGEE. The CDR3 loop reads CASSVGTSGGTYEQYF. CDR3 nucleotide sequence: TGTGCCAGCAGCGTAGGTACTAGCGGGGGTACCTACGAGCAGTACTTC.

This rearrangement joins TRBV27 to TRBJ2-6; TRBD1 is a possible D gene (5 bases). This CDR3 spans 15 amino acids. The ends were cut back, 6 bases at V and 2 bases at J, with 11 bases in the middle. CDR1 and CDR2 (germline): MNHEY, SMNVEV (reference sequence). The CDR3 region is CASRLRVTGANVLTF. The CDR3 DNA sequence: TGTGCCAGCAGACTCAGGGTGACTGGGGCCAACGTCCTGACTTTC.

This clonotype came up many times. The chain has TRBV12-3 or TRBV12-4 and TRBJ1-2; 7 nucleotides agree with TRBD1. The length of the CDR3 is 13 residues. J lost 6 bases, V lost 6 bases, and 7 bases had no gene match. The CDR3 DNA sequence: TGTGCCAGCAGGGACGACAGGGCCCATGGCTACACCTTC. Its translation: CASRDDRAHGYTF.

This clonotype was counted a few times. This sequence joins TRBV11-3 and TRBJ1-1; D unclear. CDR1 SGHNT and CDR2 YENEEA come from the germline V gene. V was shortened by 5 bases and J by 4 bases, with 11 bases between the two germline ends. The CDR3 is 13 amino acids. In DNA form, the CDR3 reads TGTGCCAGCAGCATACATGCGGGCACTGAAGCTTTCTTT. Amino acids: CASSIHAGTEAFF.

This clonotype was seen repeatedly, ten times or more. The V gene is TRBV29-1, the J gene TRBJ1-2; D is possibly TRBD1 (6 bases). The CDR3 loop spans 12 amino acids. V was pared by 3 bases and J by 1 base, with 6 bases between. CDR1 is SQVTM, CDR2 ANQGSEA, per germline. The CDR3 DNA reads as TGCAGCGTTGAGGACAGTAACTATGGCTACACCTTC. The encoded protein is CSVEDSNYGYTF.

V gene TRBV2 combines with J gene TRBJ1-2; no clear D. V lost 2 bases, J lost 1 base, and 5 bases lay in between. The CDR3 runs 13 residues. The germline gives CDR1 SNHLY, CDR2 FYNNEI. In nucleotides, the CDR3 is TGTGCCAGCAGTGAAAAGGGTAACTATGGCTACACCTTC. Amino acids: CASSEKGNYGYTF.

This clonotype was recorded many times. V gene TRBV14 combines with J gene TRBJ2-7; D uncertain. The CDR3 is 13 amino acids. In germline, CDR1 is SGHDN, CDR2 FVKESK. Trimming stripped 0 bases from V and 9 bases from J, with 12 bases between. The CDR3 DNA reads as TGTGCCAGCAGCCAAGAGTGGGGTAGCATGCAGTACGTC. Protein sequence: CASSQEWGSMQYV.

This clonotype has a count of ten or more. This sequence joins TRBV6-5 and TRBJ1-6; D not certain. V was pared by 5 bases and J by 10 bases, with 12 bases between. Germline V gives CDR1 MNHEY, CDR2 SVGAGI. This CDR3 has 13 amino acids. The CDR3 bases are TGTGCCAGCAGTCCACAAGACCTCTCACCCCTCCACTTT. Translation: CASSPQDLSPLHF.

Many counts were recorded for this clonotype. The chain combines TRBV7-2 with TRBJ2-3, with D possibly matching TRBD2 (6 bases). V shed 5 bases and J shed 2 bases, with 17 bases lying between them. CDR3 length equals 16 residues. The germline V gene has CDR1 SGHTA and CDR2 FQGNSA. The CDR3, as DNA: TGTGCCAGCAGCCCTAAAAGCGGGCCATCCACAGATACGCAGTATTTT. Translation gives CASSPKSGPSTDTQYF.